What follows is one TCR beta chain and its context. What this receptor recognizes is not known. Qualities for individual bases were not recorded, and no much larger clone is one base off. This entry is derived from a study of blood T cell repertoires in COVID-19 (dated by TCRdb to 2020 to 2021). Study-level background: Collaborator samples came from the United States, Italy and Spain and covered acute and convalescent phases of COVID-19. The material from the prospective study consisted of cDNA or gDNA derived from T cells, B-cell-depleted T cells, or PBMCs. The dataset comprised deeply sampled blood TCRbeta repertoires from subjects exposed to, actively infected with, or recovered from COVID-19. The repertoires were made available in a free public database intended to serve as a resource for research on the immune response to SARS-CoV-2. The samples were drawn from the first 160 participants of the ongoing ImmuneRACE study and from 950 to 1,500 subjects provided by 6 global collaborators. A de-identified subject ID, COVID-19 status, age in years and sex were almost always included in the sample metadata. Where available, HLA class I and class II types were obtained from metadata supplied by the sample provider rather than from assay-based typing. Summary of the overall study and its limitations: The quantity of clinical and demographic metadata differed by source and by participant and was supplied without curation.

V drops 5 bases and J drops 1 base, leaving 11 bases in between. From the cysteine through the phenylalanine, the CDR3 covers 13 amino acids. Of the read, only the CDR3 DNA is kept; its 39 bases are in frame from base 1. The germline V gene specifies SQVTM as CDR1 and ANQGSEA as CDR2. Whole blood was collected in K2EDTA tubes by collaborating institutions according to the institutions' own protocols. For TCRbeta analysis, collaborator samples were shipped as frozen whole blood, as isolated PBMCs, or as DNA extracted from either sample type. TCRbeta CDR3 regions were amplified from genomic DNA using the immunoSEQ Assay, a bias-controlled multiplex PCR. As for the original processing: The number of nucleated cells in each sample was estimated from the amplification of reference gene primers within the assay. To quantify the absolute abundance of each unique TCRbeta CDR3 rearrangement, sequence reads were collapsed and filtered. For each sample, productive Simpson clonality was calculated as the square root of Simpson's diversity index across productive rearrangements. TCRdb holds this immuneACCESS table with in-frame rearrangements only. Some clones are missing; in checked studies, unresolved V genes explain under half, and the rest has no known cause. That table is the source of V, J and clone size, and D and trimming were worked out from the DNA. Across this sample there are around 200,000 clones, with around 80% seen only once. The ten largest make up approximately 2.9% of the sample.

The rearranged chain carries TRBV29-1 and TRBJ1-1; TRBD1 might be the D gene, on 6 matching bases. Sequenced sample: peripheral blood. The sequence derives from a man aged 45 to 65 with active or convalescent COVID-19. DNA sequence: TGCAGCGTTCGGGGGGGCTGGAACACTGAAGCTTTCTTT. This sequence encodes CSVRGGWNTEAFF.